This T cell receptor (beta chain) was identified during a study of CD8 T cells in ankylosing spondylitis. Using quantitative 5'-RACE with molecular barcodes, the authors made TCR beta libraries. TCRdb re-analysed the 5' RACE reads in MiXCR, keeping a single row per CDR3 protein. The sample includes approximately 200,000 distinct CDR3 sequences, 13% of them seen just once. Study-wide results and caveats: Relatively scarce in peripheral blood, disease-linked clones were CD8+. Apparently characteristic of ankylosing spondylitis blood was a TCR beta motif (eight highly homologous variants).

This clonotype has just a few counts. Its target is unknown. This CDR3 has 14 amino acids. The germline CDR1 and CDR2 sequences are LNHDA and SQIVND (reference sequence). V was shortened by 3 bases and J by 2 bases, with 10 bases between the two germline ends. The V call is TRBV19, the J call TRBJ2-5; D call uncertain. Sequencing was done on a sample of blood, either unsorted or a sorted T cell fraction (not recorded which). This clonotype was sampled from a female donor with ankylosing spondylitis or in good health (not recorded which). The CDR3 nucleotides read TGTGCCAGTAGTATTTACCGCCGTCAAGAGACCCAGTACTTC. Amino acid sequence: CASSIYRRQETQYF.